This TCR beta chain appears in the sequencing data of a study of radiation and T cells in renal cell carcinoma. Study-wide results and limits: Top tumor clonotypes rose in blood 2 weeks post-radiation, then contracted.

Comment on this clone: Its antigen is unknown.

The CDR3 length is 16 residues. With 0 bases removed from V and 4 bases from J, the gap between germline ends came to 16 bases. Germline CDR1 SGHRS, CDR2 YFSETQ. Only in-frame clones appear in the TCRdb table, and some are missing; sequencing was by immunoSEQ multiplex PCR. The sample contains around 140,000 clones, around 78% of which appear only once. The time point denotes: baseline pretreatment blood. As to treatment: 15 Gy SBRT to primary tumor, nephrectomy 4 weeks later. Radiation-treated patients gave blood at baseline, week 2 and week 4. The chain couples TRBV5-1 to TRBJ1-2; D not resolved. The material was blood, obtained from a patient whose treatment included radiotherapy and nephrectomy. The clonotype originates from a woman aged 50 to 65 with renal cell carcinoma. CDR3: CASSLGWEGTSYGYTF. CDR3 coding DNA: TGCGCCAGCAGCTTGGGCTGGGAAGGTACCAGCTATGGCTACACCTTC.